The 9 T cell receptor beta chains given below trace back to one sample, sequenced in a study of stem cell transplantation in POMP-related autoinflammatory disease. The study, taken as a whole, reports: Across all analyzed T-cell subsets, patients with PRAID tended toward reduced diversity and increased clonality. Patients with PRAID showed a restricted number of unique TRB V-J gene pairings.

Profiled with immunoSEQ multiplex PCR; TCRdb holds only in-frame clones, not every one. Seen here are some 8,300 clones, 90% to 95% observed once, and the top ten hold around 2.5%. Their specific antigens are unknown. The sample here was CD8+ T cells from PBMCs, taken before stem cell transplantation. These receptors all come from a human donor with POMP-related autoinflammation and immune dysregulation (PRAID).

The genes are TRBV9 and TRBJ2-6; D is uncertain. The CDR3 consists of 15 residues. Between the trimmed V and J ends, which lost 6 bases and 0 bases, there was a span of 10 bases. Germline V gives CDR1 SGDLS, CDR2 YYNGEE. Here the CDR3 reads CASTAGVSGANVLTF. For the CDR3, the DNA is TGTGCCAGCACCGCCGGCGTCTCTGGGGCCAACGTCCTGACTTTC.

The chain couples TRBV5-1 to TRBJ2-3; possible D gene TRBD2, 6 bases. Trimming left V 8 bases short and J 3 bases short, with 13 bases between. Germline CDR1 SGHRS, CDR2 YFSETQ. The length of the CDR3 is 13 residues. CDR3 loop: CASRLEGTDTQYF. DNA of the CDR3: TGCGCCAGTCGACTAGAGGGAACAGATACGCAGTATTTT.

The chain uses TRBV27 and TRBJ2-7; 8 bases map to TRBD2. Germline loops: CDR1 MNHEY, CDR2 SMNVEV (reference sequence). There are 15 residues in the CDR3. J lost 3 bases, V lost 3 bases, and 7 bases had no gene match. This CDR3 is CASSLASGRIYEQYF. The CDR3, as DNA: TGTGCCAGCAGTTTGGCTAGCGGGCGAATCTACGAGCAGTACTTC.

This chain connects TRBV4-1 to TRBJ2-7; TRBD2 agrees at 8 bases. Looked up from germline, CDR1 is MGHRA and CDR2 is YSYEKL. V dropped 1 base and J dropped 2; count of bases not matched to a gene: 4. CDR3 length equals 15 residues. The CDR3 is CASSQVPGGAYEQYF. CDR3 sequence (DNA): TGCGCCAGCAGCCAAGTACCCGGGGGGGCCTACGAGCAGTACTTC.

V is TRBV18 and J is TRBJ2-3; D may be TRBD1 (6 bases). In germline, CDR1 is KGHSH, CDR2 LQKENI. V gave up 3 bases and J gave up 0 bases, with 16 bases separating them. This CDR3 comprises 17 residues. The CDR3: CASSPESRGYSTDTQYF. In nucleotides, the CDR3 is TGTGCCAGCTCACCGGAAAGCAGGGGCTACAGCACAGATACGCAGTATTTT.

The chain combines TRBV27 with TRBJ2-1; no definite D call. Germline loops: CDR1 MNHEY, CDR2 SMNVEV (reference sequence). CDR3 length equals 12 residues. Trimming removed 2 bases from V and 7 bases from J, with 6 bases in between. CDR3 DNA: TGTGCCAGCAGTTTAGGAGTTAATGAGCAGTTCTTC. Amino acids: CASSLGVNEQFF.

This clone has a single count. The chain links TRBV4-1 to TRBJ1-1; weak D call: TRBD1 (5 bases). Per germline, CDR1 MGHRA and CDR2 YSYEKL. The CDR3 loop spans 13 amino acids. Trimming stripped 6 bases from V and 1 base from J, with 9 bases between. The CDR3 loop is CASSWDPNTEAFF. The CDR3 DNA is TGCGCCAGCAGTTGGGACCCGAACACTGAAGCTTTCTTT.

The chain employs TRBV9 and TRBJ1-2, with D maybe TRBD1 (5 bases). CDR1 and CDR2 from the germline V gene are SGDLS and YYNGEE. This CDR3 is 15 amino acids long. The ends were cut back, 0 bases at V and 5 bases at J, with 14 bases in the middle. The chain's CDR3 is CASSVAYTGSYGYTF. Here the CDR3 DNA reads TGTGCCAGCAGCGTAGCTTATACAGGCTCGTATGGCTACACCTTC.

For the CDR3, the DNA is TGTGCCAGCTCGCTATCGCCGACTAAAGGTGGTGAAAAACTGTTTTTT. Residues: CASSLSPTKGGEKLFF. The chain employs TRBV18 and TRBJ1-4; D unresolved. Germline V CDR1 and CDR2: KGHSH, LQKENI. The CDR3 spans 16 residues. Trimming removed 6 bases at V and 7 bases at J, with 21 bases between.